Below, 9 T cell receptor beta chains from the same sample are listed, as sequenced in a study of cytomegalovirus exposure and HLA in healthy donors. The PCR made use of 60 Vbeta and 13 Jbeta primers. TCRdb's copy holds only in-frame clones and misses some; the assay was immunoSEQ multiplex PCR. This table holds fewer than 200,000 clones, 73% found once. The sequencing input was PBMCs. The source of these receptors is a woman in her twenties or thirties in good health and CMV-seronegative.

The chain uses TRBV7-3 and TRBJ2-1; D might be TRBD2 (6 bases). Germline lookup yields CDR1 SGHTA and CDR2 FQGTGA. V was pared by 1 base and J by 9 bases, with 19 bases between. The CDR3 has 16 amino acids. The chain's CDR3 is CASSLMAGLGRGEQFF. The CDR3 DNA is TGTGCCAGCAGCTTAATGGCGGGACTCGGGCGAGGTGAGCAGTTCTTC.

This clone has only a few counts. Germline and junction disagree at one end, which may indicate a read error. V usage is TRBV7-2 and J usage is TRBJ2-7; 9 bases agree with TRBD1. The CDR3 has 11 residues. CDR1 SGHTA and CDR2 FQGNSA come from the germline V gene. CDR3 bases: TGTGCCAGCAGCTCCTACAGGGGGCTGGACTTC. This sequence encodes CASSSYRGLDF.

This clone was counted between two and nine times. This chain uses TRBV6-5 with TRBJ2-3; D possibly corresponds to TRBD2 (6 bases). The germline V gene has CDR1 MNHEY and CDR2 SVGAGI. V dropped 2 bases and J dropped 6 bases, with 12 bases sitting between them. The CDR3 is 14 residues long. In nucleotides, the CDR3 is TGTGCCAGCAGTTACGGTATTCTAGCGGATACGCAGTATTTT. Translating it yields CASSYGILADTQYF.

The V and J genes are TRBV18 and TRBJ1-4; tentatively, D is TRBD1 (5 bases). Germline lookup yields CDR1 KGHSH and CDR2 LQKENI. The CDR3 consists of 16 residues. The V end lost 2 bases, the J end lost 1 base, and 11 bases lay between the germline ends. CDR3 DNA sequence: TGTGCCAGCTCACCATCTAGACAGCAAACTAATGAAAAACTGTTTTTT. Translated, it gives CASSPSRQQTNEKLFF.

CDR3 loop: CASSPGGYEQYF. The CDR3 DNA sequence: TGTGCCAGCAGCCCAGGGGGGTACGAGCAGTACTTC. The V call is TRBV9, the J call TRBJ2-5; the D gene is possibly TRBD1 (7 bases). The DNA end is a closer match to TRBJ2-7, so the J assignment may be wrong. The CDR3 is 12 residues long. From germline, CDR1 is SGDLS and CDR2 YYNGEE.

CDR3 bases: TGCAGCGTGGGGAGGGCGGGCACCGGGGAGCTGTTTTTT. This encodes CSVGRAGTGELFF. The V gene is TRBV29-1, the J gene TRBJ2-2; 7 nucleotides match TRBD2. CDR1 SQVTM and CDR2 ANQGSEA come from the germline V gene. The V segment lost 6 bases and the J segment 4 bases; nucleotides outside the gene matches: 5. This CDR3 spans 13 amino acids.

The rearrangement uses TRBV5-4 and TRBJ2-4; D not resolved. V was shortened by 4 bases and J by 3 bases, with 5 bases between the two germline ends. CDR1 and CDR2 from the germline V gene are SGHNT and YYREEE (reference sequence). The CDR3 length is 12 residues. This CDR3 reads CASSGIKNIQYF. The CDR3 DNA sequence: TGTGCCAGCAGCGGCATCAAAAACATTCAGTACTTC.

The J gene is TRBJ1-1, the V gene TRBV5-1; D is undetermined. Germline V CDR1 and CDR2: SGHRS, YFSETQ. CDR3 length: 15 residues. V was cut by 0 bases and J by 1 base, with 10 bases left in between. DNA for the CDR3: TGCGCCAGCAGCTTGGTGGGAGTCGGGAACACTGAAGCTTTCTTT. Translated, it gives CASSLVGVGNTEAFF.

The chain is built from TRBV10-3 and TRBJ1-5; unclear D gene. The germline V and J ends were trimmed by 0 bases and 5 bases, with 11 bases remaining between them. Germline-derived CDR1 and CDR2 are ENHRY and SYGVKD. The CDR3 has 15 residues. Written as DNA, the CDR3 is TGTGCCATCAGTGAGTCGGGCCCGCACTATCAGCCCCAGCATTTT. Encoded protein: CAISESGPHYQPQHF.